The 5 T cell receptor beta chains reported below all come from one sample, sequenced in a study of blood T cell repertoires in COVID-19 (dated by TCRdb to between 2020 and 2021). Library construction relied on the immunoSEQ multiplex PCR assay. TCRdb stores this immuneACCESS table with in-frame sequences only. Part of the clones is absent; in the studies checked, under half of the shortfall reflects unresolved V genes, and no reason is known for the rest. This sample comprises roughly 230,000 clones, roughly 87% of them detected only once. The top ten clones comprise 4% to 5% of the sample. The sequencing input was peripheral blood. The receptor set was obtained from a woman aged 35 to 49 who had recovered from COVID-19.

This chain connects TRBV28 to TRBJ2-3, with D maybe TRBD2 (6 bases). Germline V CDR1 and CDR2: MDHEN, SYDVKM. The CDR3 contains 16 residues. V lost 3 bases, J lost 0 bases, and 13 bases lay in between. In nucleotides, the CDR3 is TGTGCCAGCAGTTTGCTGACGGCGGGGAGCACAGATACGCAGTATTTT. It encodes CASSLLTAGSTDTQYF.

This chain links TRBV6-5 with TRBJ2-1; a possible D gene is TRBD2 (6 bases). Germline values: CDR1 MNHEY, CDR2 SVGAGI. V dropped 2 bases and J dropped 4 bases, with 15 bases sitting between them. There are 16 residues in the CDR3. The chain's CDR3 is CASSYLGTPTYNEQFF. CDR3 bases: TGTGCCAGCAGTTACCTCGGGACTCCTACTTACAATGAGCAGTTCTTC.

This clone was seen just once. CDR3 bases: TGTGCCAGCAGTCTCCACAGGGGGCAGGGCTATGGCTACACCTTC. Translated: CASSLHRGQGYGYTF. The gene calls are TRBV2 and TRBJ1-2, with 9 bases matching TRBD1. V shed 5 bases, J shed 4 bases, and the junction held 8 bases outside the gene matches. The CDR3 is made up of 15 amino acids. Germline V gene sequence: CDR1 SNHLY, CDR2 FYNNEI.

The sample holds a few counts of this clone. This CDR3 reads CASSPKRGSGNTIYF. The CDR3 DNA is TGTGCCAGCAGCCCGAAGCGGGGTTCTGGAAACACCATATATTTT. The V call is TRBV7-2, the J call TRBJ1-3, with D uncertain. Germline CDR1 is SGHTA and CDR2 is FQGNSA. V lost 5 bases, J lost 1 base, and 12 bases lay in between. The CDR3 is made up of 15 amino acids.

The genes are TRBV2 and TRBJ2-1; 7 nucleotides line up with TRBD2. With 3 bases clipped from V and 0 bases from J, the junction kept 5 bases outside the gene matches. CDR3 length equals 16 residues. Germline CDR1 and CDR2: SNHLY and FYNNEI. As DNA, the CDR3 is TGTGCCAGCAGTGAGAGTTGGGGGGGCTCCTACAATGAGCAGTTCTTC. It specifies CASSESWGGSYNEQFF.